The rows below give T cell receptor beta chains drawn from one sample of a study of T cell responses to AZD1222 COVID-19 vaccine. Clones were sequenced by immunoSEQ multiplex PCR, and TCRdb holds only the in-frame ones, with some missing. This table holds over 40,000 clones, 83% found once. The starting material was peripheral blood, obtained on day 0 of AZD1222 vaccination. The receptors come from an adult in good health. Each CDR3 is given without its conserved first and last residue.

TRBV5-1,TRBJ2-7,ASSLSREQY
TRBV4-3,TRBJ2-7,ASSQDGTYSYEQY
TRBV29-1,TRBJ1-1,SVGQMNTEAF
TRBV6-1,TRBJ2-1,ASSEVWQGSSNEQF
TRBV7-9,TRBJ1-2,ASTSASANYGYT
TRBV12-3/TRBV12-4,TRBJ1-5,ASTLGSNQPQH
TRBV27,TRBJ2-1,ASSPSRVSSSYNEQF
TRBV6-5,TRBJ1-1,ASILHTEAF
TRBV7-2,TRBJ2-3,ASSLGLAGPGADTQY
TRBV5-4,TRBJ2-1,ASRRSGTPYNEQF
TRBV28,TRBJ2-1,ASKTLSSYNEQF
TRBV15,TRBJ2-3,ATSRSGVTDTQY
TRBV27,TRBJ1-1,ASSPGTGIGHTEAF
TRBV7-8,TRBJ1-4,ASSLGRAQGGNEKLF
TRBV19,TRBJ1-5,ASSITNRANQPQH
TRBV7-2,TRBJ1-5,ASSLRTGAFETPQH
TRBV18,TRBJ1-3,ASSLGTGISGNTIY
TRBV7-3,TRBJ2-5,ASSSGLAGETQY
TRBV15,TRBJ1-2,ATSPAPHDGYT
TRBV11-2,TRBJ2-2,ASSLDSGELF
TRBV11-2,TRBJ1-1,ASSLDLDRGGTEAF
TRBV5-8,TRBJ1-2,ASWGGYT
TRBV29-1,TRBJ1-2,SVERLNPGYT
TRBV13,TRBJ2-1,ASSLGPSSGRAGEQF
TRBV3-1/TRBV3-2,TRBJ1-5,ASSQGVGALQPQH
TRBV19,TRBJ1-2,ASTGRQGLYGYT
TRBV2,TRBJ2-2,ASSPKTSTGELF
TRBV11-2,TRBJ2-3,ASRSPQGATQY
TRBV6-5,TRBJ1-1,ASSYSKLGNTEAF
TRBV29-1,TRBJ2-1,SVEGSEGLTYNEQF
TRBV5-4,TRBJ2-7,ASTLDRGVVEQY
TRBV20-1,TRBJ1-5,SASLTGKSNQPQH
TRBV27,TRBJ1-6,ASSFSGGNSYNSPLH
TRBV6-5,TRBJ2-3,ASSYWGTLTTDTQY
TRBV6-6,TRBJ2-7,ASRRDGYEQY
TRBV6-5,TRBJ2-1,ASSYPGSDEQF
TRBV6-4,TRBJ1-1,ASSDGVASEAF
TRBV28,TRBJ2-3,ASTVWSTDTQY
TRBV19,TRBJ2-3,ASTRGTSTDTQY
TRBV9,TRBJ1-6,ASSHRDVNSPLH
TRBV6-6,TRBJ1-1,ASSYPGGLNTEAF
TRBV7-3,TRBJ2-3,ASSLVAGWSDTQY
TRBV28,TRBJ2-7,ASSFGGPYEQY
TRBV11-2,TRBJ2-3,ASSPKLAGWGTDTQY
TRBV7-8,TRBJ2-7,ASSLSPGQGYEQY
TRBV28,TRBJ2-3,ASSFTVTDTQY
TRBV28,TRBJ2-7,ASRVFGNTYEQY
TRBV10-1,TRBJ2-2,ASSDSMTAGELF
TRBV20-1,TRBJ1-2,SASLPTGVYGYT
TRBV3-1/TRBV3-2,TRBJ1-4,ASSQGRQTEKLF
TRBV18,TRBJ2-1,ASSPPAGGPNEQF
TRBV11-1,TRBJ2-7,ASSSPQGGSSYEQY
TRBV7-2,TRBJ2-7,ASSFQRGAYEQY
TRBV3-1/TRBV3-2,TRBJ1-6,ASSQKGNSPLH
TRBV3-1/TRBV3-2,TRBJ1-4,ASSQEDFPKEKLF
TRBV9,TRBJ1-1,ASSPGPGGGTEAF
TRBV15,TRBJ2-2,ATSTGTGELF
TRBV28,TRBJ2-1,ASSPSGGPYNEQF
TRBV7-8,TRBJ2-7,ASGKGQGAYEQY